Included here is one T cell receptor (beta chain) sequence, with context. What it recognizes is unknown. This sample was included in a study of response to subunit inactivated influenza vaccine. TCRdb redid the calling of the RT-PCR reads with MiXCR, one entry per CDR3 protein. Of roughly 670,000 distinct CDR3 sequences in the sample, 11% to 15% were seen once. The germline V gene has CDR1 LGHNA and CDR2 YNFKEQ. The CDR3 spans 15 residues. J was trimmed by 2 bases and V by 4 bases; bases with no gene match: 4. Study outcomes and limitations: Authors suggested that a seasonal influenza vaccination recruits few new T cells each time.

This TCR came from a man in his fifties or sixties who received an inactivated influenza vaccine. The chain recombines TRBV4-2 with TRBJ2-7; 11 bases are shared with TRBD2. The material sequenced was PBMCs from blood, taken 14 days before vaccination. This CDR3 reads CASSRPSGRTYEQYF. CDR3 nucleotide sequence: TGTGCCAGCAGCCGACCTAGCGGGAGGACCTACGAGCAGTACTTC.